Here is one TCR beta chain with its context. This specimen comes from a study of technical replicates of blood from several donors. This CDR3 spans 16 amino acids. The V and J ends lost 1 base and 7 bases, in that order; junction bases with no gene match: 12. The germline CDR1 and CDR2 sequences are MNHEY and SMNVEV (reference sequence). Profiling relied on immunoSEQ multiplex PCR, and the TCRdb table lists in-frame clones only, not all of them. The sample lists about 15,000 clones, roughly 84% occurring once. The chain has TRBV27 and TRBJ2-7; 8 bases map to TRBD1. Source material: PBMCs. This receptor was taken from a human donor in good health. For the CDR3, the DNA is TGTGCCAGCAGTTTATACGGGGCAGGGGGCGGGAAAGAGCAGTACTTC. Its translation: CASSLYGAGGGKEQYF.